These 17 T cell receptor beta chains were sequenced from one sample in a study of blood T cell repertoires in COVID-19 (dated by TCRdb to 2019 to 2021). Libraries were made using the immunoSEQ multiplex PCR assay. TCRdb retrieved this table from immuneACCESS and kept in-frame rearrangements only. Not all clones are present; in checked studies, unresolved V genes account for under half, and no reason is known for the remainder. Across this sample there are some 70,000 clones, with 88% seen only once. The ten biggest clones cover roughly 2.6% of the sample. The sample was peripheral blood. These receptors were collected from a man between 65 and 85 years old with active or convalescent COVID-19.

V gene TRBV4-1 combines with J gene TRBJ2-7, with 8 bases aligning to TRBD2. CDR3 size: 15 residues. Per germline, CDR1 MGHRA and CDR2 YSYEKL. V shed 4 bases and J 3 bases; nucleotides not matched to a gene: 8. CDR3 sequence reads: CASSRTGGLVYEQYF. CDR3 sequence (DNA): TGCGCCAGCAGCCGAACGGGGGGACTAGTCTACGAGCAGTACTTC.

V is TRBV11-3 and J is TRBJ2-3; TRBD2 agrees at 10 bases. V lost 5 bases and J lost 5; bases outside the gene matches: 4. CDR3 size: 14 residues. Germline lookup yields CDR1 SGHNT and CDR2 YENEEA. Here the CDR3 reads CASSPSGRGDTQYF. CDR3 DNA sequence: TGTGCCAGCAGCCCCAGCGGGAGGGGAGATACGCAGTATTTT.

This chain joins TRBV3-1 (or the pseudogene TRBV3-2) and TRBJ2-7, with 11 positions matching TRBD2. Trimming removed 6 bases from V and 12 bases from J; junction bases left unmatched: 13. This CDR3 contains 14 residues. Germline-derived CDR1 and CDR2 are LGHDT and YNNKEL (reference sequence). DNA for the CDR3: TGTGCCAGCAGACCTCCTTCTAGCGGGGGGCGCCTGTACTTC. Translating it yields CASRPPSSGGRLYF.

A single count supports this clone. This chain joins TRBV19 and TRBJ2-6, with 11 bases fitting TRBD2. V lost 5 bases, J lost 0 bases, and 15 bases stayed unmatched. Germline loops: CDR1 LNHDA, CDR2 SQIVND (reference sequence). The CDR3 sequence is 21 residues long. The CDR3 region is CASSYPPRLAGIPSGANVLTF. CDR3 nucleotide sequence: TGTGCCAGTAGTTACCCCCCCCGACTAGCGGGAATCCCCTCTGGGGCCAACGTCCTGACTTTC.

The table lists this clone with a few counts. The gene calls are TRBV5-1 and TRBJ1-2; maybe TRBD1 (6 bases). Germline-derived CDR1 and CDR2 are SGHRS and YFSETQ. This CDR3 spans 13 amino acids. V was cut by 4 bases and J by 6 bases, with 13 bases left in between. DNA of the CDR3: TGCGCCAGCAGCCGTGACAGGTATGATGGCTACACCTTC. Its translation: CASSRDRYDGYTF.

V usage is TRBV7-8 and J usage is TRBJ2-3; TRBD2 aligns across 7 bases. The CDR3 covers 16 residues. Germline lookup yields CDR1 SGHVS and CDR2 FQNEAQ. V lost 0 bases to trimming and J lost 6 bases; unmatched junction nucleotides: 9. The CDR3 nucleotides read TGTGCCAGCAGCTTAGCAGTCGGGAGGAACTTGGATACGCAGTATTTT. Residues: CASSLAVGRNLDTQYF.

The sample holds one count of this clone. The chain carries TRBV5-4 and TRBJ2-5; the match to TRBD1 covers 7 bases. The CDR3 loop spans 17 amino acids. In germline, CDR1 is SGHNT, CDR2 YYREEE (reference sequence). Germline trimming cut 3 bases from V and 0 bases from J; bases unmatched to any gene: 11. CDR3 loop: CASSSPTGTAYQETQYF. CDR3 sequence (DNA): TGTGCCAGCAGCTCGCCTACCGGGACAGCGTACCAAGAGACCCAGTACTTC.

This chain connects TRBV2 to TRBJ2-2, with a weak D call TRBD1 (6 bases). V lost 5 bases to trimming and J lost 3 bases, with 13 bases between them. This CDR3 contains 15 residues. Germline lookup yields CDR1 SNHLY and CDR2 FYNNEI. DNA for the CDR3: TGTGCCAGCAGTCAGGGGTCGGTGGACACCGGGGAGCTGTTTTTT. Amino acid sequence: CASSQGSVDTGELFF.

This clone is a singleton in its sample. The chain recombines TRBV11-2 with TRBJ1-2; D possibly corresponds to TRBD1 (5 bases). CDR3 length: 15 amino acids. Deletions cut 1 base from V and 8 bases from J, with 17 bases between. CDR1 is SGHAT and CDR2 is FQNNGV in the germline V gene. The CDR3 sequence is CASSLVDSLGRGYTF. In nucleotides, the CDR3 is TGTGCCAGCAGCTTAGTCGACAGTTTAGGTCGGGGCTACACCTTC. Variable domain in full (rest from reference TRBV11-2 and TRBJ1-2): EAGVAQSPRYKIIEKRQSVAFWCNPISGHATLYWYQQILGQGPKLLIQFQNNGVVDDSQLPKDRFSAERLKGVDSTLKIQPAKLEDSAVYLCASSLVDSLGRGYTFGSGTRLTVV.

The genes are TRBV7-2 and TRBJ1-1, with no clear D. Germline CDR1 is SGHTA and CDR2 is FQGNSA. The CDR3 is 15 amino acids. V gave up 3 bases and J gave up 0 bases, with 11 bases separating them. This CDR3 reads CASSLAGSMNTEAFF. The DNA of the CDR3 is TGTGCCAGCAGCTTGGCAGGTTCCATGAACACTGAAGCTTTCTTT.

V and J are TRBV25-1 and TRBJ2-3, with 7 nucleotides matching TRBD2. Per the germline V gene, CDR1 is MGHDK and CDR2 is SYGVNS. The CDR3 contains 14 residues. The V segment lost 7 bases and the J segment 4 bases; nucleotides outside the gene matches: 8. As DNA, the CDR3 is TGTGCCAGCAATCCCCCTGGGGGGGCAGATACGCAGTATTTT. Translated: CASNPPGGADTQYF. Filled out from reference TRBV25-1 and TRBJ2-3, the complete variable domain reads EADIYQTPRYLVIGTGKKITLECSQTMGHDKMYWYQQDPGMELHLIHYSYGVNSTEKGDLSSESTVSRIRTEHFPLTLESARPSHTSQYLCASNPPGGADTQYFGPGTRLTVL.

V gene TRBV7-9 combines with J gene TRBJ2-7; the match to TRBD2 covers 7 bases. The germline gives CDR1 SEHNR, CDR2 FQNEAQ (reference sequence). This CDR3 has 13 residues. Losses at the gene ends were 11 bases for V and 3 bases for J; bases not matched to a gene: 10. The CDR3 nucleotides read TGTGCCTCCCAGGGAGGGCCAAACTACGAGCAGTACTTC. Its protein is CASQGGPNYEQYF.

The chain has TRBV9 and TRBJ2-1, with 8 bases fitting TRBD2. CDR3 size: 12 residues. Germline V gives CDR1 SGDLS, CDR2 YYNGEE. With V trimmed by 5 bases and J by 10 bases, 5 bases remained unmatched. CDR3 sequence: CASRGLAGEQFF. Here the CDR3 DNA reads TGTGCCAGCAGAGGACTAGCCGGGGAGCAGTTCTTC.

The chain is built from TRBV19 and TRBJ1-5; TRBD1 matches 7 bases. The CDR3 is 14 residues long. Losses at the gene ends were 6 bases for V and 4 bases for J; bases not matched to a gene: 6. The germline V gene has CDR1 LNHDA and CDR2 SQIVND (reference sequence). CDR3: CASSDREGNQPQHF. The CDR3 DNA sequence: TGTGCCAGTAGCGACAGGGAAGGGAATCAGCCCCAGCATTTT.

The rearrangement joins TRBV2 to TRBJ2-4; 9 nucleotides line up with TRBD1. Unmatched junction bases numbered 4, after V lost 2 bases and J lost 2 bases. Germline loops: CDR1 SNHLY, CDR2 FYNNEI. The CDR3 runs 16 residues. CDR3 in amino acids: CASSEYGTGPKNIQYF. CDR3 DNA sequence: TGTGCCAGCAGTGAATACGGGACAGGGCCCAAAAACATTCAGTACTTC.

This chain connects TRBV7-9 to TRBJ1-5; D is ambiguous. The CDR3 runs 12 residues. V lost 3 bases and J lost 5, with 5 bases in between. Germline V lookup: CDR1 SEHNR, CDR2 FQNEAQ (reference sequence). The chain's CDR3 is CASSFGDQPQHF. CDR3 nucleotides: TGTGCCAGCAGCTTCGGAGATCAGCCCCAGCATTTT.

This clone appeared a single time. This chain links TRBV2 with TRBJ2-3, with 8 nucleotides matching TRBD1. The CDR3 totals 14 residues. Germline CDR1 is SNHLY and CDR2 is FYNNEI. V lost 7 bases, J lost 5 bases, and 8 bases stayed unmatched. The CDR3 loop reads CASTRTGQVDTQYF. The CDR3 DNA follows: TGTGCCAGCACCAGGACAGGGCAGGTAGATACGCAGTATTTT.